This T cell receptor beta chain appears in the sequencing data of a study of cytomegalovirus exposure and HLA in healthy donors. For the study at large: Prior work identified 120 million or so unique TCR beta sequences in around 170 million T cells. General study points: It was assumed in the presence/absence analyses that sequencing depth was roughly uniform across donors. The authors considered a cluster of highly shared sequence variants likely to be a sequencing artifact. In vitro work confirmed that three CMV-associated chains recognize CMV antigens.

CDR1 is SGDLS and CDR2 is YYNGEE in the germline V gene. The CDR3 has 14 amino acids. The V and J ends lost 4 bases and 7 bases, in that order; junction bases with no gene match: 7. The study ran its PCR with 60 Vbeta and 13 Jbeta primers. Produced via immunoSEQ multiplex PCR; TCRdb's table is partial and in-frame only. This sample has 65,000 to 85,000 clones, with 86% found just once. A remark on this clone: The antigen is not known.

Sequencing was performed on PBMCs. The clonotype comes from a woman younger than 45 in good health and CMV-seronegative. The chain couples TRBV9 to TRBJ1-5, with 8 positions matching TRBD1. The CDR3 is CASSRSTGAQPQHF. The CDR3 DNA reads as TGTGCCAGCAGCCGATCGACAGGGGCCCAGCCCCAGCATTTT.